A single T cell receptor (beta chain) is shown here with its context. This receptor's antigen is unknown. No clone much larger than this one lies a single base away; base qualities are absent. The CDR3 regions of human TCRbeta chains were analyzed by immunosequencing. Under the source paper's analysis protocol: TCRs in the repertoires were matched against a reference library of SARS-CoV-2-specific TCRs that had been generated with the MIRA antigen-specificity platform. Breadth was defined as the fraction of unique TCRs that were SARS-CoV-2-associated, and depth was defined as the fraction of total T cells that were SARS-CoV-2-associated. Using the MIRA data, every spike-specific TCR was mapped to the spike region that the TCR reacted to and assigned to either a CD4 or a CD8 class. Log10-transformed breadth and depth values were compared by one-way ANOVA with Sidak's multiple comparisons tests. Here the immuneACCESS table is served through TCRdb, limited to in-frame sequences with V and J called. Missing clones are a known gap in these copies; in checked studies unresolved V genes cover under half, and the rest lacks a known reason. D and trimming were read from the DNA, whereas the V and J calls and clone size are those reported in that table. This sample comprises around 58,000 clones, around 80% of them detected only once. The top ten hold 10% of the sample.

CDR1 SGHRS and CDR2 YFSETQ are derived from the germline V gene. Measured from the cysteine to the phenylalanine, the CDR3 is 14 residues long. Left in the record is the CDR3 DNA by itself, 42 bases read in frame from the first base. V sheds 4 bases and J sheds 6 bases, leaving 13 bases between their ends. Per the publication, the time point label means: baseline before first vaccination. Vaccinee samples came from UK trials COV001 and COV002, including a single-blind randomized controlled phase 2/3 trial of AZD1222 (ChAdOx1 nCoV-19) in healthy adults. Trial participant PBMC samples were collected at day 0 and day 28 after the second dose for TCRbeta chain sequencing. The data derive from a study of T cell responses to AZD1222 COVID-19 vaccine (dated by TCRdb to 2020 to 2023). Some background on the complete study: AZD1222 recipients whose second dose came at about 4 weeks and those whose second dose came at about 12 weeks were combined into one group, since spike-specific TCR depth and breadth did not differ between the two schedules. Trial participants were enrolled into age subgroups of 18-55, 56-69 and 70-plus years, which contained about 150, 27 and 61 TCR-sequenced participants, respectively. A total of under 250 trial participants underwent TCR sequencing, of whom some 200 had received two doses of AZD1222 and some 25 had received two doses of the MenACWY control vaccine.

What the research found in general, with its limitations: Reportedly, almost half of the unique spike-specific TCRs recognized epitopes lying outside the regions that are mutated in the B.1.351 and B.1.1.7 variants. Only 5 to 7 AZD1222 recipients were SARS-CoV-2 seropositive at baseline, limiting conclusions about previously exposed vaccinees. Participants were mostly white British, with more females than males. The authors suggested clonal diversity may have been underestimated. After two AZD1222 doses, both the breadth and the depth of spike-specific TCRs were significantly higher than at day 0 and than in MenACWY recipients. The whole spike protein was spanned by vaccine-associated CD4 TCRs, and dominant responses were seen in regions 160-218 and 743-854. In the small 56-69-year group, the increase in depth fell short of significance, most likely because of low power. No day 14 peak-response samples were available, so repertoires were characterized only after the peak T cell response.

The material sequenced was peripheral blood, taken on day 0 of AZD1222 vaccination. The TCR was taken from an adult in good health. The chain links TRBV5-1 with TRBJ2-2, with a tentative D gene TRBD1 over 5 matching bases. The sequenced DNA: TGCGCCAGCAGCACCGATAGGGGCGCCGGGGAGCTGTTTTTT. Its protein reads: CASSTDRGAGELFF.